The rows below give T cell receptor beta chains drawn from one sample of a study of OX40 agonist ivuxolimab in advanced cancers. Repertoires were generated with immunoSEQ multiplex PCR, while TCRdb's copy carries only in-frame clones and drops some. The sample holds 48,000 or so clones, approximately 86% seen once. The sequencing used CD4+ or CD8+ T cells sorted from blood, collected in a trial of the OX40 agonist ivuxolimab. These receptor sequences come from an adult with an advanced solid tumor such as melanoma, head and neck, liver or kidney cancer. Each CDR3 is given with its conserved first and last residue. D genes are given only for firm matches. Clone size is stated in some rows and not others, as once, few, many or a class when expanded.

v_call	j_call	clone_size	d_call	cdr3_nt	cdr3_aa
TRBV2	TRBJ2-3	.	.	TGTGCCAGCAGTGGCGAGGCTAGCATTAGCACAGATACGCAGTATTTT	CASSGEASISTDTQYF
TRBV28	TRBJ1-5	.	.	TGTGCCAGCAGCTCCACCGGGGTTGGCAATCAGCCCCAGCATTTT	CASSSTGVGNQPQHF
TRBV5-1	TRBJ1-6	.	.	TGCGCCAGCAGCTTCGCCCCAGGCTCTGAGTCACCCCTCCACTTT	CASSFAPGSESPLHF
TRBV30	TRBJ2-3	.	TRBD1	TGTGCCTGGAGGGGACAGGGCACAGATACGCAGTATTTT	CAWRGQGTDTQYF
TRBV10-3	TRBJ1-1	.	.	TGTGCCATCAGTGGGGGACAGAACACTGAAGCTTTCTTT	CAISGGQNTEAFF
TRBV19	TRBJ2-1	.	TRBD1	TGTGCCAGTAACGAGGGGGCAGGGCGCAATGAGCAGTTCTTC	CASNEGAGRNEQFF
TRBV6-5	TRBJ1-1	.	TRBD1	TGTGCCAGCTTCGGGACAGCGAACACTGAAGCTTTCTTT	CASFGTANTEAFF
TRBV5-1	TRBJ2-3	.	.	TGCGCCAGCAGGCACTGGGGGACTAGCACAGATACGCAGTATTTT	CASRHWGTSTDTQYF
TRBV6-5	TRBJ1-2	.	.	TGTGCCAGCAGCGATAACTATGGCTACACCTTC	CASSDNYGYTF
TRBV4-1	TRBJ2-7	.	.	TGCGCCAGCAGCCAAGGAAAGGCAGGTTTGGCGTACGAGCAGTACTTC	CASSQGKAGLAYEQYF
TRBV6-6	TRBJ2-7	.	TRBD2	TGTGCCAGCAAGAGCGGGGGTAGCTCCTACGAGCAGTACTTC	CASKSGGSSYEQYF
TRBV11-1	TRBJ2-1	.	TRBD2	TGTGCCAGCAGCTTAGTGCGGGGGGGTCTTGATGAGCAGTTCTTC	CASSLVRGGLDEQFF
TRBV30	TRBJ1-2	.	.	TGTGCCTGGGAGGGACCCGAAGGGGGCTACACCTTC	CAWEGPEGGYTF
TRBV19	TRBJ1-2	.	TRBD1	TGTGCCAGTAGTCCCACCCCGACGACAGGGAGTTATGGCTACACCTTC	CASSPTPTTGSYGYTF
TRBV23-1	TRBJ2-7	once	TRBD2	TGCGCCAGCAGTCAATCGCTTCTAGCGGGGGACTCCTACGAGCAGTACTTC	CASSQSLLAGDSYEQYF
TRBV7-7	TRBJ2-3	.	.	TGTGCCAGCAGCTTAGGGGCCACAGATACGCAGTATTTT	CASSLGATDTQYF
TRBV7-2	TRBJ2-1	once	.	TGTGCCAGCAGCTTAGCGGGGAGCAACAATGAGCAGTTCTTC	CASSLAGSNNEQFF
TRBV19	TRBJ2-5	.	.	TGTGCCAGTAGTGAGCGGGACACCGGACGAGAGACCCAGTACTTC	CASSERDTGRETQYF
TRBV7-6	TRBJ2-3	.	TRBD1	TGTGCCAGCAGCTTGGAGGGACAGGGGTTTCTCACAGATACGCAGTATTTT	CASSLEGQGFLTDTQYF
TRBV25-1	TRBJ2-2	few	.	TGTGCCAGCAGTGGTAGTCAGCTCGGGGAGCTGTTTTTT	CASSGSQLGELFF
TRBV5-1	TRBJ2-7	.	TRBD1	TGCGCCAGCAGCTTGGACAGGGGGCAGTACGAGCAGTACTTC	CASSLDRGQYEQYF
TRBV7-3	TRBJ1-1	.	.	TGTGCCAGCAGCTTTAAAGGCGGGGGGCAGTCGGCTTTCTTT	CASSFKGGGQSAFF
TRBV28	TRBJ1-5	once	TRBD1	TGTGCCAGCAGTTTAGGATTTGGGACAGTTAGCAATCAGCCCCAGCATTTT	CASSLGFGTVSNQPQHF
TRBV7-2	TRBJ1-2	.	TRBD1	TGTGCCAGCAGCCCTCCCCCCTGGGACAGGGGGCGTTATGGCTACACCTTC	CASSPPPWDRGRYGYTF
TRBV21-1	TRBJ1-1	.	.	TGTGCCAGCAGCAAAAAAACAAAGAACACTGAAGCTTTCTTT	CASSKKTKNTEAFF
TRBV5-1	TRBJ1-6	.	TRBD1	TGCGCCAGCAGCCCCGGAGGGGGCCTGGAACCCCTCCACTTT	CASSPGGGLEPLHF
TRBV12-5	TRBJ2-1	.	TRBD2	TGTGCTAGTGGTAGTCCTAGCGGGTTCTCTGGGGATGAGCAGTTCTTC	CASGSPSGFSGDEQFF
TRBV10-3	TRBJ1-5	medium-sized	TRBD1	TGTGCCATCAGTGAAGGACAGGGGCGGCAGCCCCAGCATTTT	CAISEGQGRQPQHF
TRBV7-2	TRBJ1-4	.	.	TGTGCCAGCAGCTTAGTGGCAGACGGAGGAGAAAAACTGTTTTTT	CASSLVADGGEKLFF
TRBV2	TRBJ2-7	.	.	TGTGCCAGCTCCCGAGGACGTCTCCTTGGGTACGAGCAGTACTTC	CASSRGRLLGYEQYF
TRBV6-5	TRBJ1-6	.	TRBD1	TGTGCCACCCACAGGGGTCCTAATTCACCCCTCCACTTT	CATHRGPNSPLHF
TRBV29-1	TRBJ1-5	.	.	TGCAGCGTGGGTCATGATCAGCCCCAGCATTTT	CSVGHDQPQHF
TRBV7-9	TRBJ1-6	.	.	TGTGCCAGCAGCTTAGAGGAGGGTTCACCCCTCCACTTT	CASSLEEGSPLHF
TRBV6-1	TRBJ2-7	few	.	TGTGCCAGCAGTGTGTCAGGGTACCACGAGCAGTACTTC	CASSVSGYHEQYF
TRBV6-6	TRBJ2-2	.	TRBD2	TGTGCCAGCAGCGATAGCGGGAGAGGCACCGGGGAGCTGTTTTTT	CASSDSGRGTGELFF
TRBV2	TRBJ2-6	.	TRBD1	TGTGCCAGCAGTCTCGGACAGGGATTCTCTGGGGCCAACGTCCTGACTTTC	CASSLGQGFSGANVLTF
TRBV7-3	TRBJ2-5	.	.	TGTGCCAGCAGCCCCCAAGGGGGGGGGACCCAGTACTTC	CASSPQGGGTQYF
TRBV21-1	TRBJ2-7	.	.	TGTGCCAGCAGTTACACCCCGGGACTAGCGGTCGTTACCTGCTCCTACGAGCAGTACTTC	CASSYTPGLAVVTCSYEQYF
TRBV10-1	TRBJ2-2	.	.	TGCGCCAGCAGCAGGACAGCCCCCACCGGGGAGCTGTTTTTT	CASSRTAPTGELFF